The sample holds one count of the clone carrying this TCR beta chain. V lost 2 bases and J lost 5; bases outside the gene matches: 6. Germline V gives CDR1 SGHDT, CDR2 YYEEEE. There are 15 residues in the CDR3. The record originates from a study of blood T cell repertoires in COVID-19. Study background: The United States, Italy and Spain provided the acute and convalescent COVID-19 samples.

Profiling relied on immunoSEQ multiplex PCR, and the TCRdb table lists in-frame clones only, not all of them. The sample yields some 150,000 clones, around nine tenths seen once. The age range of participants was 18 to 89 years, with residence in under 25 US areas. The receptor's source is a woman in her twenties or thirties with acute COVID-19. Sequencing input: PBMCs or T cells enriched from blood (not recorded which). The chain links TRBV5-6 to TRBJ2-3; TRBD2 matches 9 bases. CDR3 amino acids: CASSLSTSGKDTQYF. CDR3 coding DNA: TGTGCCAGCAGCTTATCGACTAGCGGTAAAGATACGCAGTATTTT.